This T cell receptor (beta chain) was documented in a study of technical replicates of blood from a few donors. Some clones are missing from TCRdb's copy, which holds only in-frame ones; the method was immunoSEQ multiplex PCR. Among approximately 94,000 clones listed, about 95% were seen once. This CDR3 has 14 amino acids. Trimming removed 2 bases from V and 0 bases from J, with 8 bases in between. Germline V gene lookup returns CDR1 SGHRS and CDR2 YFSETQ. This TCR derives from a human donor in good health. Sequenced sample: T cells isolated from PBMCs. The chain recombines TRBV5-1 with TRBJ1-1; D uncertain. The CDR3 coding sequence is TGCGCCAGCAGCTTAGCGGCAATGAACACTGAAGCTTTCTTT. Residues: CASSLAAMNTEAFF. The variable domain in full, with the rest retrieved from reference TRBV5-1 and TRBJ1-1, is KAGVTQTPRYLIKTRGQQVTLSCSPISGHRSVSWYQQTPGQGLQFLFEYFSETQRNKGNFPGRFSGRQFSNSRSEMNVSTLELGDSALYLCASSLAAMNTEAFFGQGTRLTVV.